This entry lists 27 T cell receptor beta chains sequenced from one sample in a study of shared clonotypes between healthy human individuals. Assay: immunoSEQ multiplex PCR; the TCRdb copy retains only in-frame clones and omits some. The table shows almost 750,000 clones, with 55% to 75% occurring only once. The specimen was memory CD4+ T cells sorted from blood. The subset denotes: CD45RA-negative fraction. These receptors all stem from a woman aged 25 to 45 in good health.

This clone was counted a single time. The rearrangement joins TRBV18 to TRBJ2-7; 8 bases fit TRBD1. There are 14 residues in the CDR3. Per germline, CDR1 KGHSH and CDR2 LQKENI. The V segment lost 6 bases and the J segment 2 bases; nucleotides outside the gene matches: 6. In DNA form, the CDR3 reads TGTGCCAGCTCCCCGGACAGGGTTACCTACGAGCAGTACTTC. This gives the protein CASSPDRVTYEQYF.

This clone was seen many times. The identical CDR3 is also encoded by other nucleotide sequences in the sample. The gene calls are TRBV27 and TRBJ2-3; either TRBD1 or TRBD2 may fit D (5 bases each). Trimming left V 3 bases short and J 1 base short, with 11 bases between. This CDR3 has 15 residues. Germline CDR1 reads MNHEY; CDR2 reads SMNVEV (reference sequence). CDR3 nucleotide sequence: TGTGCCAGCAGTTTCCTGGTGGGGGGCACAGATACGCAGTATTTT. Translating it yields CASSFLVGGTDTQYF.

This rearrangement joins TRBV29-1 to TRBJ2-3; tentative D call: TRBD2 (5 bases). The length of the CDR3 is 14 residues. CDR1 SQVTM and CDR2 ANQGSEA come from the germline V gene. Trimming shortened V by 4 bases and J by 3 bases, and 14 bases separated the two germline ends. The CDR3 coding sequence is TGCAGCGTTGGGTCGGACTTGGGGACAGATACGCAGTATTTT. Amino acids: CSVGSDLGTDTQYF.

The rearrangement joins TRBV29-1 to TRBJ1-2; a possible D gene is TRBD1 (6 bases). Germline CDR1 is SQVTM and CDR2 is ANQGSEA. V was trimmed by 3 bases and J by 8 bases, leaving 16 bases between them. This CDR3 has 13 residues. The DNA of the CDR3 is TGCAGCGTTGAGGACAGCCGAGGGATAGGCTACACCTTC. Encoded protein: CSVEDSRGIGYTF.

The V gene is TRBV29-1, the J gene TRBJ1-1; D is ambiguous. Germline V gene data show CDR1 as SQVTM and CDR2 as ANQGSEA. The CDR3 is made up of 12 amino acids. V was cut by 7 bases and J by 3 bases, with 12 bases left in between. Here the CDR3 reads CSGGWGHTEAFF. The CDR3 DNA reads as TGCAGCGGGGGTTGGGGTCACACTGAAGCTTTCTTT.

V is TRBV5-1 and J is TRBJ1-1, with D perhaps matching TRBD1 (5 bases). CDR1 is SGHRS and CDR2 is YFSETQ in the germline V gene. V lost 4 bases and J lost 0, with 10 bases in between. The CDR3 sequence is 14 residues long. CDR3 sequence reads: CASSPGLLNTEAFF. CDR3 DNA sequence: TGCGCCAGCAGCCCGGGACTCCTGAACACTGAAGCTTTCTTT.

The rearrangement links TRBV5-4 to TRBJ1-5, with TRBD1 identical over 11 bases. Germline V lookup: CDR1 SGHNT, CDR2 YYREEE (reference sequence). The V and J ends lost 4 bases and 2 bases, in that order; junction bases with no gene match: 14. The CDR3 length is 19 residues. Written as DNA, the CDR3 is TGTGCCAGCAGCGAAACCGTCGGACAGGGGGCGTGGGGCAATCAGCCCCAGCATTTT. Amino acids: CASSETVGQGAWGNQPQHF.

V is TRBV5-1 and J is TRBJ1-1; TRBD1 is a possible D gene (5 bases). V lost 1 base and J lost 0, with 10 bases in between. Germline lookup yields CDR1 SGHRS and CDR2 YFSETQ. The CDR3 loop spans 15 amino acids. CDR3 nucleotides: TGCGCCAGCAGCTTGTCAGGGCCTTTGAACACTGAAGCTTTCTTT. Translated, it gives CASSLSGPLNTEAFF.

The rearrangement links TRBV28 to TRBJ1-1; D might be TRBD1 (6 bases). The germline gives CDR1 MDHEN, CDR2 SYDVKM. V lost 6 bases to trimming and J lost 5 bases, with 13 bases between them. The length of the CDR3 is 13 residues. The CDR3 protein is CASRLTTGTEAFF. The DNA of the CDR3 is TGTGCCAGCAGACTAACCACAGGGACTGAAGCTTTCTTT.

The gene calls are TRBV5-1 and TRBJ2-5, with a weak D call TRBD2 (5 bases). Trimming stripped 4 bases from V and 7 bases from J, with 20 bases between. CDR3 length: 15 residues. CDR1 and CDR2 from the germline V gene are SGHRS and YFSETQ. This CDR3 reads CASSLLQDASGTQYF. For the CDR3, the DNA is TGCGCCAGCAGCCTCCTCCAGGACGCCAGCGGGACCCAGTACTTC.

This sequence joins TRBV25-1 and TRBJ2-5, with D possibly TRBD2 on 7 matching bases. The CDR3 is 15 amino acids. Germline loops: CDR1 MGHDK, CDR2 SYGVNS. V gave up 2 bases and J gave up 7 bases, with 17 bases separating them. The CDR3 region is CASSEASGGGVTQYF. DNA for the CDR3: TGTGCCAGCAGTGAAGCCTCTGGAGGGGGGGTGACCCAGTACTTC.

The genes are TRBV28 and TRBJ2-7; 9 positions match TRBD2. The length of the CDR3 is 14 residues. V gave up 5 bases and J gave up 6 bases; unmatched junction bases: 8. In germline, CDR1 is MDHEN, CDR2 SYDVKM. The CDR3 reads CASSLVAGEFEQYF. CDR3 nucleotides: TGTGCCAGCAGTCTGGTAGCGGGAGAGTTCGAGCAGTACTTC.

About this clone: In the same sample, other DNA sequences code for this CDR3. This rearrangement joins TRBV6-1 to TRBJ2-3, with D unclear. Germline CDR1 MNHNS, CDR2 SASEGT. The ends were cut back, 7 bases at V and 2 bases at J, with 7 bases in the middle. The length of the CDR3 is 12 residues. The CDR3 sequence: CASKVDTDTQYF. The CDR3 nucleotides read TGTGCCAGCAAGGTAGACACAGATACGCAGTATTTT.

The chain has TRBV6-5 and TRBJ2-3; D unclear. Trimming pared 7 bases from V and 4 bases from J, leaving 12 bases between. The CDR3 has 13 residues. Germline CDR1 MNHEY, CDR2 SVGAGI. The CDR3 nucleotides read TGTGCCAGCAAAAGGGCTGCGGCAGATACGCAGTATTTT. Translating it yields CASKRAAADTQYF.

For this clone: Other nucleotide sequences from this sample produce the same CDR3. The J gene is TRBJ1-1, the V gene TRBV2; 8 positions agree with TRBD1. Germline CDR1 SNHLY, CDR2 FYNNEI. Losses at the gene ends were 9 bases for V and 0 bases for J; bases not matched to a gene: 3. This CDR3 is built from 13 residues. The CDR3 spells CARGQGMNTEAFF. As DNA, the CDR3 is TGTGCCAGAGGACAGGGCATGAACACTGAAGCTTTCTTT.

CDR3 in DNA: TGTGCCAGCAGCGGCGGGAGGCCGACAGATACGCAGTATTTT. Its protein is CASSGGRPTDTQYF. This sequence joins TRBV5-4 and TRBJ2-3, with 8 bases aligning to TRBD2. Germline V gives CDR1 SGHNT, CDR2 YYREEE (reference sequence). CDR3 length equals 14 residues. The trim removed 4 bases at V and 3 bases at J, leaving 4 bases unmatched.

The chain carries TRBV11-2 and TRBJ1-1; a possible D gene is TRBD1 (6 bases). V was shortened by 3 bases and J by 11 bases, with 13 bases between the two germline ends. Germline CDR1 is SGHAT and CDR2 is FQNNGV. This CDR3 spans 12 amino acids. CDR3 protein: CASSLHRDNAFF. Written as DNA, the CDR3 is TGTGCCAGCAGCTTGCACAGGGACAACGCTTTCTTT.

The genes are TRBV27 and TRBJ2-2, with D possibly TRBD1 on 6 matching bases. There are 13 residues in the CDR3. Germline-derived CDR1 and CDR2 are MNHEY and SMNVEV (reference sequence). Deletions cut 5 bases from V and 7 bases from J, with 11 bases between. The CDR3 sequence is CASSPHRDGELFF. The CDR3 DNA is TGTGCCAGCAGTCCACACAGGGACGGGGAGCTGTTTTTT.

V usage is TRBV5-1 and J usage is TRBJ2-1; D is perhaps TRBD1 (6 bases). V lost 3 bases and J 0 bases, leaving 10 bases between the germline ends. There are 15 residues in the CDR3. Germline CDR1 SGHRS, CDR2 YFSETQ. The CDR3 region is CASSSGVGSYNEQFF. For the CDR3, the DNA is TGCGCCAGCAGCTCAGGGGTTGGCTCCTACAATGAGCAGTTCTTC.

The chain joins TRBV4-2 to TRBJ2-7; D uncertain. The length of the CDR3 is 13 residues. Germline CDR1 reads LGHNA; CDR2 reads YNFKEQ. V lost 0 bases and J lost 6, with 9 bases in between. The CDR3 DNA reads TGTGCCAGCAGCCAAGACCCCAAGGCCGAGCAGTACTTC. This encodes CASSQDPKAEQYF.

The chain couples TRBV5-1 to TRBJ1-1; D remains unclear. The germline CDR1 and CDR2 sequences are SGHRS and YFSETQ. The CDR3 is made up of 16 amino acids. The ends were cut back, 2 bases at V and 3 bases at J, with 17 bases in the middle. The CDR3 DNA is TGCGCCAGCAGCTTTGGGGAGGGATTCAGTGACACTGAAGCTTTCTTT. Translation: CASSFGEGFSDTEAFF. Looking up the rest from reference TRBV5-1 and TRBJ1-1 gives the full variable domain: KAGVTQTPRYLIKTRGQQVTLSCSPISGHRSVSWYQQTPGQGLQFLFEYFSETQRNKGNFPGRFSGRQFSNSRSEMNVSTLELGDSALYLCASSFGEGFSDTEAFFGQGTRLTVV.

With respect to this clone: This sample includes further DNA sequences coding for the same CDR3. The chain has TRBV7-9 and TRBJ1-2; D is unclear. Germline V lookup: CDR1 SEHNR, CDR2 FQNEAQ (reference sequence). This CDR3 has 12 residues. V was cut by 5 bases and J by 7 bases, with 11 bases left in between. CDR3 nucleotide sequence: TGTGCCAGCAGCCCCGGCAGAGGTGGCTACACCTTC. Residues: CASSPGRGGYTF.

This CDR3 is CASRGGGATNEKLFF. The CDR3 DNA reads as TGTGCCAGCAGGGGCGGTGGGGCAACTAATGAAAAACTGTTTTTT. V gene TRBV28 combines with J gene TRBJ1-4; D is ambiguous. CDR1 is MDHEN and CDR2 is SYDVKM in the germline V gene. The CDR3 is 15 residues long. V was cut by 6 bases and J by 0 bases, with 11 bases left in between.

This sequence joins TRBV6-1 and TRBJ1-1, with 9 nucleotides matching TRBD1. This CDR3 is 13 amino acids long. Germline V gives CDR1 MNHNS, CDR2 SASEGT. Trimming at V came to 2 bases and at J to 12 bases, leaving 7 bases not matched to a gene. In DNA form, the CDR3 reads TGTGCCAGCAGTGAAAGAGGACAGGGGTTGACTTTCTTT. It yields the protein CASSERGQGLTFF.

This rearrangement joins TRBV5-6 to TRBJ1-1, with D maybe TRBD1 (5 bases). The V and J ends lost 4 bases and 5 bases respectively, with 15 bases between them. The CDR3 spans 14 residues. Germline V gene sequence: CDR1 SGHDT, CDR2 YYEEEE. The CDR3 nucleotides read TGTGCCAGCAGCCAGTGGGGACGGGAGACTGAAGCTTTCTTT. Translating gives CASSQWGRETEAFF.

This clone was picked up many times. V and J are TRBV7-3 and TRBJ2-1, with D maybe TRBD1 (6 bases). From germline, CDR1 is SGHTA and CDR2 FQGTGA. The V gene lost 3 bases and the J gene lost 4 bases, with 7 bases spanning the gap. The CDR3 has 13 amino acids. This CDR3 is CASSFGQYNEQFF. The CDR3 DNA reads TGTGCCAGCAGCTTTGGACAGTACAATGAGCAGTTCTTC.

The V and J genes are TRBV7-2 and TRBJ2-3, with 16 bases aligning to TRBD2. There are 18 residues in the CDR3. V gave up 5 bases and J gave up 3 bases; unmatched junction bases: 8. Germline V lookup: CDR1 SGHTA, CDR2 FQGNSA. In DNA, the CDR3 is TGTGCCAGCAGCATGGGACTAGCGGGAGGGCCTTCAACAGATACGCAGTATTTT. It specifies CASSMGLAGGPSTDTQYF. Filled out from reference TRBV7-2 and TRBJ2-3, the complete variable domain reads GAGVSQSPSNKVTEKGKDVELRCDPISGHTALYWYRQSLGQGLEFLIYFQGNSAPDKSGLPSDRFSAERTGGSVSTLTIQRTQQEDSAVYLCASSMGLAGGPSTDTQYFGPGTRLTVL.